This TCR beta chain was identified in a study of shared clonotypes between healthy human individuals. A CD45RA-negative memory subset and a CD45RA+ naive subset were separated from the CD4+ cells. The CDR3 length is 15 residues. With 3 bases clipped from V and 5 bases from J, the junction kept 5 bases outside the gene matches. Germline CDR1 reads KGHSH; CDR2 reads LQKENI. Data came from immunoSEQ multiplex PCR; TCRdb stores just in-frame clones and leaves some out. The sample has 2 million to 2.5 million clones, 90% to 97% seen once; the top ten hold roughly 0.13%. The specimen sequenced was naive CD4+ T cells sorted from blood. Subset: CD45RA+ positively selected. The source of this sequence is a man aged 18 to 30 in good health. The chain uses TRBV18 and TRBJ2-3, with 10 positions matching TRBD2. CDR3 amino acids: CASSPWTSGRDTQYF. CDR3 bases: TGTGCCAGCTCACCTTGGACTAGCGGCAGAGATACGCAGTATTTT.